The text below deals with one T cell receptor (beta chain). This sample was taken from a study of blood T cell repertoires in COVID-19. Here immunoSEQ multiplex PCR was the method, and the copy in TCRdb shows in-frame clones only, minus some. The sample carries some 330,000 clones, under 90% recorded once. V lost 5 bases to trimming and J lost 5 bases; unmatched junction nucleotides: 6. CDR3 length: 16 residues. Germline V CDR1 and CDR2: PRHDT, FYEKMQ (reference sequence). The rearrangement links TRBV13 to TRBJ2-5; 15 bases agree with TRBD2. The origin of this receptor is a man younger than 40 who had recovered from COVID-19. Sequenced sample: PBMCs or T cells enriched from blood (not recorded which). The chain's CDR3 is CASSPRTSGRVETQYF. The CDR3, as DNA: TGTGCCAGCAGCCCTAGGACTAGCGGGAGGGTCGAGACCCAGTACTTC.